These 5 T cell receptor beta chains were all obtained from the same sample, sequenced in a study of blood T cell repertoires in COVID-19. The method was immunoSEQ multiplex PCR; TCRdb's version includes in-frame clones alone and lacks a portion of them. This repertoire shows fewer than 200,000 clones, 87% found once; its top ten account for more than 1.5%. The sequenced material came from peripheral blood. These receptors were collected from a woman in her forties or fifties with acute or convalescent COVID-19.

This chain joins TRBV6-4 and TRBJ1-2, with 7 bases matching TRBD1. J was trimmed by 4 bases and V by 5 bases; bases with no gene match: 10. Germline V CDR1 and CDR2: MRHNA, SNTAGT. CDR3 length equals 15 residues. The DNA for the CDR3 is TGTGCCAGCAGTCAAAGACAGGGTGTCGGCTATGGCTACACCTTC. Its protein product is CASSQRQGVGYGYTF.

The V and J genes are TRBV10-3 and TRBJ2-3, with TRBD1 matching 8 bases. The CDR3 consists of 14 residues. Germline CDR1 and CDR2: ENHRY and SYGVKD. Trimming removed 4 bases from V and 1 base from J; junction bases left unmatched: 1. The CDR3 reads CAISGQGRTDTQYF. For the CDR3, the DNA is TGTGCCATCAGTGGACAGGGGCGCACAGATACGCAGTATTTT.

DNA for the CDR3: TGTGCCAGCAGCCAAGACAGGGGTTCGGCTTTCTTT. It translates to CASSQDRGSAFF. The J gene is TRBJ1-1, the V gene TRBV3-1 (or the pseudogene TRBV3-2); possible D gene TRBD1, 6 bases. The ends were cut back, 0 bases at V and 11 bases at J, with 10 bases in the middle. Per the germline V gene, CDR1 is LGHDT and CDR2 is YNNKEL (reference sequence). The CDR3 is 12 residues long.

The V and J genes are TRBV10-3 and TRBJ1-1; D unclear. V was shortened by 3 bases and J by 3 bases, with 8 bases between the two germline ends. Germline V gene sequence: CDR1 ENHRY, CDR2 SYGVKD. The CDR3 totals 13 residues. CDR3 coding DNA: TGTGCCATCAGTGACCTCCGGGACACTGAAGCTTTCTTT. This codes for CAISDLRDTEAFF.

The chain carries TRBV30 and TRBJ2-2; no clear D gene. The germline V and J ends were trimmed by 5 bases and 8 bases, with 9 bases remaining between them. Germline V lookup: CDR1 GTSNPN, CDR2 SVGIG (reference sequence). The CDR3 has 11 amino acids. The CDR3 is CAWSLGGELFF. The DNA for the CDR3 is TGTGCCTGGTCCCTCGGGGGGGAGCTGTTTTTT.